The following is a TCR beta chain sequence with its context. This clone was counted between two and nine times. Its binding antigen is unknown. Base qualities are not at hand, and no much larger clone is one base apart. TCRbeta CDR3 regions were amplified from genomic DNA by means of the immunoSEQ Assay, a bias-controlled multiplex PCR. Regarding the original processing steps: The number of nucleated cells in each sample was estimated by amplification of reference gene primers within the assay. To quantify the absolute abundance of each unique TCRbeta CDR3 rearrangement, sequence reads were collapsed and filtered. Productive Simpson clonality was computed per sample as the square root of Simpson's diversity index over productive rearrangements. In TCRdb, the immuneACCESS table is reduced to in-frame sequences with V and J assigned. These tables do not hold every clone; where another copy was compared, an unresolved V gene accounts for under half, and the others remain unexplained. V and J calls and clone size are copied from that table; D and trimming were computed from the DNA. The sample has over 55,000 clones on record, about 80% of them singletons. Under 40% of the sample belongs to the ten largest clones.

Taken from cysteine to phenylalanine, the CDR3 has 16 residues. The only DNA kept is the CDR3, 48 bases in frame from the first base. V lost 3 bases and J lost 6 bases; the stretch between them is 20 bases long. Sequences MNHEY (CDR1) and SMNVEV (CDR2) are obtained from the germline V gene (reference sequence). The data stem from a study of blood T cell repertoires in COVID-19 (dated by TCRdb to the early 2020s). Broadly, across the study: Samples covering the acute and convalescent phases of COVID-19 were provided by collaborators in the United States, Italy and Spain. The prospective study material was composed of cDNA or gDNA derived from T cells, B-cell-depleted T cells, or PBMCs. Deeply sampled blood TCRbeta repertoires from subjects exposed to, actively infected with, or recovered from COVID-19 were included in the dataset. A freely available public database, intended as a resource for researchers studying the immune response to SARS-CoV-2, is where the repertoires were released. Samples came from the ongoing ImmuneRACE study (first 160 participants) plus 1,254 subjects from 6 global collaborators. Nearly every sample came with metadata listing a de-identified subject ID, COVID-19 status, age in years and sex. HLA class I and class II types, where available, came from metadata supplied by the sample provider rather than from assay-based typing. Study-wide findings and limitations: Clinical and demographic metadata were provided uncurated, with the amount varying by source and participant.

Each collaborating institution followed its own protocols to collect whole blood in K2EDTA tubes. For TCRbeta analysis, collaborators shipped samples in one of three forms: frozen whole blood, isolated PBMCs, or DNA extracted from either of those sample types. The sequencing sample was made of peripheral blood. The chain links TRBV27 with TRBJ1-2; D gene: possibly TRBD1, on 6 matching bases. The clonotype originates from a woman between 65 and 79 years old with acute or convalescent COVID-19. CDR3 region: CASSFNVVGNRDGYTF. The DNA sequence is TGTGCCAGCAGTTTCAATGTAGTGGGGAACAGGGATGGCTACACCTTC.